These 5 T cell receptor beta chains were sequenced from one sample in a study of CD8+ T cells in alopecia areata. Reverse transcription of extracted RNA yielded cDNA, which provided the sequencing template. Using immunoSEQ multiplex PCR, the repertoire was profiled, and TCRdb retains in-frame clones only, with some absent. The data hold around 140,000 clones, with 47% observed a single time. Input material: CD4+ T cells sorted from blood. Every receptor here comes from a human donor with alopecia areata.

The genes are TRBV25-1 and TRBJ2-1; no clear D gene. The ends were cut back, 3 bases at V and 4 bases at J, with 1 base in the middle. This CDR3 has 11 amino acids. From germline, CDR1 is MGHDK and CDR2 SYGVNS. CDR3 nucleotides: TGTGCCAGCAGTGAGTACAATGAGCAGTTCTTC. This gives the protein CASSEYNEQFF. Full variable domain (rest looked up from reference TRBV25-1 and TRBJ2-1): EADIYQTPRYLVIGTGKKITLECSQTMGHDKMYWYQQDPGMELHLIHYSYGVNSTEKGDLSSESTVSRIRTEHFPLTLESARPSHTSQYLCASSEYNEQFFGPGTRLTVL.

This clone was seen a single time. The chain carries TRBV6-5 and TRBJ1-2; 7 bases line up with TRBD1. Trimming took 4 bases from V and 8 from J; bases not matched to a gene: 7. This CDR3 comprises 13 residues. Germline-derived CDR1 and CDR2 are MNHEY and SVGAGI. In DNA form, the CDR3 reads TGTGCCAGCAGTTGGACAGGCGGTGGCGGCTACACCTTC. This encodes CASSWTGGGGYTF.

J is TRBJ2-5 and V is TRBV6-5; 7 nucleotides agree with TRBD1. CDR1 and CDR2 (germline): MNHEY, SVGAGI. This CDR3 region has 14 residues. V shed 5 bases, J shed 5 bases, and the junction held 8 bases outside the gene matches. The CDR3 spells CASSPGQAPETQYF. Here the CDR3 DNA reads TGTGCCAGCAGTCCCGGACAGGCGCCTGAGACCCAGTACTTC.

This chain joins TRBV11-2 and TRBJ2-5; 10 bases map to TRBD1. This CDR3 is 15 amino acids long. V shed 6 bases and J 5 bases; nucleotides not matched to a gene: 9. Germline-derived CDR1 and CDR2 are SGHAT and FQNNGV. CDR3 in amino acids: CASSLDRGRRETQYF. CDR3 DNA: TGTGCCAGCAGTCTCGACAGGGGGCGTCGGGAGACCCAGTACTTC.

The chain is built from TRBV29-1 and TRBJ1-1; TRBD1 matches at 8 bases. V shed 7 bases, J shed 8 bases, and the junction held 15 bases outside the gene matches. The V gene's germline CDR1 is SQVTM and CDR2 ANQGSEA. This CDR3 is 14 amino acids long. The CDR3 DNA sequence: TGCAGCGCCGTGAAGGTGATTTGGACAGGGGAAGCTTTCTTT. Encoded protein: CSAVKVIWTGEAFF.